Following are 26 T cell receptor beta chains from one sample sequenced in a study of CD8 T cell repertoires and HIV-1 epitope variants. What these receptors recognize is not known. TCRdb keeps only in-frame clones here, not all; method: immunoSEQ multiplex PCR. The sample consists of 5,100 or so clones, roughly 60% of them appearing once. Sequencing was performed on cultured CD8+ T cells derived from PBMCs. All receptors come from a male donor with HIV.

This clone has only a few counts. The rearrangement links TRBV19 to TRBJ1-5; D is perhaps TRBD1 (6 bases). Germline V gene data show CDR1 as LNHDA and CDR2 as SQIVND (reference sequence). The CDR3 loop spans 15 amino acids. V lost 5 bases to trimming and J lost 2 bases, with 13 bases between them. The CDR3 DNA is TGTGCCAGTAGTTCAACAGGGACGGGCAATCAGCCCCAGCATTTT. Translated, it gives CASSSTGTGNQPQHF.

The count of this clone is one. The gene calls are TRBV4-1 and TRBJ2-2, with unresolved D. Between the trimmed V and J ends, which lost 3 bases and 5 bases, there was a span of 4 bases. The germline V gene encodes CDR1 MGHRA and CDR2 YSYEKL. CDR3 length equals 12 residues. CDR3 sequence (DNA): TGCGCCAGCAGCCACAGAACCGGGGAGCTGTTTTTT. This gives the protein CASSHRTGELFF.

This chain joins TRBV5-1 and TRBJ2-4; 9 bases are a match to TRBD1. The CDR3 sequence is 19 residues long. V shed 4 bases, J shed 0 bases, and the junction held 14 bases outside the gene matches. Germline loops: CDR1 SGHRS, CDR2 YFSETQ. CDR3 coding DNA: TGCGCCAGCAGCCCGGAGAAAGGGACAGGGTCCTTAGCCAAAAACATTCAGTACTTC. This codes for CASSPEKGTGSLAKNIQYF.

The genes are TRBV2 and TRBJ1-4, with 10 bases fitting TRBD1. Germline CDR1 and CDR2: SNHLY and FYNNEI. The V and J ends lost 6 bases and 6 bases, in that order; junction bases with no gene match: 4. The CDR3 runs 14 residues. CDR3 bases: TGTGCCAGCAGGGGGACAGGGGAGTATGAAAAACTGTTTTTT. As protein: CASRGTGEYEKLFF.

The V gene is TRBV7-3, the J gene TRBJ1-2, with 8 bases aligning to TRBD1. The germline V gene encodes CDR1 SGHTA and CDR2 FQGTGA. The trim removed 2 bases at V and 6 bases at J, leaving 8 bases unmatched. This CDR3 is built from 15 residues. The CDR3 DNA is TGTGCCAGCAGCTTATGGGGCAGGGGGCGGGATGGCTACACCTTC. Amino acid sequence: CASSLWGRGRDGYTF.

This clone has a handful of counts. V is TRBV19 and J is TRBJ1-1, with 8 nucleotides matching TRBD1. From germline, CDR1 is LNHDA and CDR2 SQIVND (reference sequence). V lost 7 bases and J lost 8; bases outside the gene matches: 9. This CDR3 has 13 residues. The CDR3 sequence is CASTGTGASEAFF. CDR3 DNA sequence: TGTGCCAGTACCGGGACAGGAGCATCCGAAGCTTTCTTT.

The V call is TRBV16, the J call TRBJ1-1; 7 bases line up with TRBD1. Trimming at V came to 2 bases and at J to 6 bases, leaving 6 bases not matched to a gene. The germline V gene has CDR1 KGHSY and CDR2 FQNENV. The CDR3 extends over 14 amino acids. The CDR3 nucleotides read TGTGCCAGCAGCCAAGGCAGGGGGGACGCTGAAGCTTTCTTT. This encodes CASSQGRGDAEAFF. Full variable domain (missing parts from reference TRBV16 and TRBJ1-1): GEEVAQTPKHLVRGEGQKAKLYCAPIKGHSYVFWYQQVLKNEFKFLISFQNENVFDETGMPKERFSAKCLPNSPCSLEIQATKLEDSAVYFCASSQGRGDAEAFFGQGTRLTVV.

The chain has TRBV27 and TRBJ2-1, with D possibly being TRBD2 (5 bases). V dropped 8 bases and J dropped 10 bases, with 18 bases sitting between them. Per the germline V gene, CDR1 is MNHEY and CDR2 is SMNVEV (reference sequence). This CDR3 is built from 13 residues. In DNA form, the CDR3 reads TGTGCCAGCCGCGAGCGGTGGGTCGAGGAGCAGTTCTTC. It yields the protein CASRERWVEEQFF.

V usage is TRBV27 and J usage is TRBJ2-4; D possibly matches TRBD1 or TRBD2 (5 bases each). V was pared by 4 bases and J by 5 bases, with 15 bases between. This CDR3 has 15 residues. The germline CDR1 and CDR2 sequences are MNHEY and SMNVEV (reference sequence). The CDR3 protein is CASSSSERGQNIQYF. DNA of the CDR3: TGTGCCAGCAGTTCCTCCGAGAGGGGCCAAAACATTCAGTACTTC.

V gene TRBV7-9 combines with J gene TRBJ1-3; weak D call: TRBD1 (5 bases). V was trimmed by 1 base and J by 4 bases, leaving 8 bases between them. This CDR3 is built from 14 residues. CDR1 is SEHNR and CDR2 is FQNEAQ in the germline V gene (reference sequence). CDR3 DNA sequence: TGTGCCAGCAGCTTAGTAGGGGTCGGAAACACCATATATTTT. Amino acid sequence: CASSLVGVGNTIYF. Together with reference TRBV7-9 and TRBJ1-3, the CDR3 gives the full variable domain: DTGVSQNPRHKITKRGQNVTFRCDPISEHNRLYWYRQTLGQGPEFLTYFQNEAQLEKSRLLSDRFSAERPKGSFSTLEIQRTEQGDSAMYLCASSLVGVGNTIYFGEGSWLTVV.

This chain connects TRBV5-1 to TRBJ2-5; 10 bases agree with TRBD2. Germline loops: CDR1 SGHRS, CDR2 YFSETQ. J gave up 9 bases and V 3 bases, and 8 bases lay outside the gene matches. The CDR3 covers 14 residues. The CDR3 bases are TGCGCCAGCAGCTCGCCAGCGGGAGGGTCGGCCCAGTACTTC. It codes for CASSSPAGGSAQYF.

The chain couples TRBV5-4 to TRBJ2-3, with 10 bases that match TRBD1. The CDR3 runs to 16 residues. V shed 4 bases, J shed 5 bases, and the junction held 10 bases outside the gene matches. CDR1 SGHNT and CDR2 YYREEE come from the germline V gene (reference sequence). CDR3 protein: CASSRPRQGAIDTQYF. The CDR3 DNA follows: TGTGCCAGCAGCCGCCCTAGACAGGGGGCAATAGATACGCAGTATTTT.

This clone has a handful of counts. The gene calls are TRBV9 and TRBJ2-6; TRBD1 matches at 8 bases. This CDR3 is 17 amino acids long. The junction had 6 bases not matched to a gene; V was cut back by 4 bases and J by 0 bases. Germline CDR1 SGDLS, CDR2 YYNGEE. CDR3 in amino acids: CASSIGQGISGANVLTF. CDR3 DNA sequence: TGTGCCAGCAGCATAGGACAGGGAATCTCTGGGGCCAACGTCCTGACTTTC.

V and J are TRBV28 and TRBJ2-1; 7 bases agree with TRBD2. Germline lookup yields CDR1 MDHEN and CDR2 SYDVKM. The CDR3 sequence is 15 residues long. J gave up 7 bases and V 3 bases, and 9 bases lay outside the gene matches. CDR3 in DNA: TGTGCCAGCAGTTTGGGCGGGAGCTTCCTTAATGAGCAGTTCTTC. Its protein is CASSLGGSFLNEQFF.

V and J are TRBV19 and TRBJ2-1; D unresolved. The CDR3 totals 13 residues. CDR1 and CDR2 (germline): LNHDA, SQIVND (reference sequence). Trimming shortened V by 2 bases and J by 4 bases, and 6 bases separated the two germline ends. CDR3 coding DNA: TGTGCCAGTAGTATATTGCGATACAATGAGCAGTTCTTC. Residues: CASSILRYNEQFF.

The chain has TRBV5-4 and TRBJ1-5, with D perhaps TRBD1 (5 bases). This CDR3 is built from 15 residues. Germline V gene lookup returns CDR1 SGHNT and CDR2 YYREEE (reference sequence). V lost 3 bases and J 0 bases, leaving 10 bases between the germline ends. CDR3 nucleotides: TGTGCCAGCAGCTCGACAGAAGATAGCAATCAGCCCCAGCATTTT. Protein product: CASSSTEDSNQPQHF.

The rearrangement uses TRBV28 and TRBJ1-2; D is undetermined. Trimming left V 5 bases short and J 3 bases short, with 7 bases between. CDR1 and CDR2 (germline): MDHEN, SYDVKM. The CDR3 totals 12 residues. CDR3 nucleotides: TGTGCCAGCAGTCCCGGGTACTATGGCTACACCTTC. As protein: CASSPGYYGYTF.

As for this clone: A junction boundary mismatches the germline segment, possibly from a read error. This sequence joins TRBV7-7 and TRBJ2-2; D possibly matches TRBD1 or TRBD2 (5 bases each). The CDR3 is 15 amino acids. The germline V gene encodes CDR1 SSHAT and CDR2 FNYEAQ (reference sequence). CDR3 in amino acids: CASSPLGPRPGELFF. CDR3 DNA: TGTGCTAGCAGCCCCTTGGGACCCCGCCCCGGGGAGCTGTTTTTT.

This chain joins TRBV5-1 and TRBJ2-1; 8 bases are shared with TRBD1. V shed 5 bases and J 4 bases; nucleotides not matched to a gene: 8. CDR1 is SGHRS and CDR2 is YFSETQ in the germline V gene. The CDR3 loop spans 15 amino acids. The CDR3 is CASSSGTGEYNEQFF. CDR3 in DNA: TGCGCCAGCAGTTCCGGGACAGGCGAATACAATGAGCAGTTCTTC.

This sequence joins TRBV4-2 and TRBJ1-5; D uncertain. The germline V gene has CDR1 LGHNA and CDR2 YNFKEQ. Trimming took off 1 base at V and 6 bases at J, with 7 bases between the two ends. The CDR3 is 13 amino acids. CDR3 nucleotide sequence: TGTGCCAGCAGCCAAGGTCAGAGTCAGCCCCAGCATTTT. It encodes CASSQGQSQPQHF.

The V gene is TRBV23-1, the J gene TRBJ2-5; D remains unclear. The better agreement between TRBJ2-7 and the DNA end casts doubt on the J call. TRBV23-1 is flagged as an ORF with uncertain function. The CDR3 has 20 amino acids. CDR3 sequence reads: CASSQPVSPSAQPNLDEQYF. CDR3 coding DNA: TGCGCCAGCAGTCAACCCGTATCACCCAGTGCCCAGCCGAACTTGGACGAGCAGTACTTC.

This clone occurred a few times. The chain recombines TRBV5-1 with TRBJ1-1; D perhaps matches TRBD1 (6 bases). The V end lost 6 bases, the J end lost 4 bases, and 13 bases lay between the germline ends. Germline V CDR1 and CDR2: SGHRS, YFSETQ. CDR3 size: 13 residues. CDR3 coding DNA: TGCGCCAGCAACAGGGAAAGGAGCACTGAAGCTTTCTTT. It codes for CASNRERSTEAFF.

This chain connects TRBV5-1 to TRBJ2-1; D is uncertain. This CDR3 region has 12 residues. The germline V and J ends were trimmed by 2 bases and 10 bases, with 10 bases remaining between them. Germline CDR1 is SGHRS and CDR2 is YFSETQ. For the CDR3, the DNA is TGCGCCAGCAGCTTCCACGGTGAGGAGCAGTTCTTC. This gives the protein CASSFHGEEQFF.

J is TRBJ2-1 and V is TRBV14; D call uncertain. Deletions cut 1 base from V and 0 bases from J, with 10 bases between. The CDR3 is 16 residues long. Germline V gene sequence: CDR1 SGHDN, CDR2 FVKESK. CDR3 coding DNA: TGTGCCAGCAGCCAAGTTACTTCTAGCTCCTACAATGAGCAGTTCTTC. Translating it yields CASSQVTSSSYNEQFF.

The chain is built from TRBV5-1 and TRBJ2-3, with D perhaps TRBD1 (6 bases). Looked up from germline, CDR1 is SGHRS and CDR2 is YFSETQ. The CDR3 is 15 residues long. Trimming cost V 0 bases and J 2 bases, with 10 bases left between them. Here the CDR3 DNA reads TGCGCCAGCAGCTTGGGTACAGGGCCCACAGATACGCAGTATTTT. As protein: CASSLGTGPTDTQYF.

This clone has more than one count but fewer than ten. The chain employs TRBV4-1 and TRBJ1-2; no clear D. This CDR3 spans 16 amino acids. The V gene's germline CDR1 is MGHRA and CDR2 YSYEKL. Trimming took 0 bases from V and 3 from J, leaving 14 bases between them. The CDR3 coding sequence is TGCGCCAGCAGCCAAGATCCCGTCGAACTCGACTATGGCTACACCTTC. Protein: CASSQDPVELDYGYTF.